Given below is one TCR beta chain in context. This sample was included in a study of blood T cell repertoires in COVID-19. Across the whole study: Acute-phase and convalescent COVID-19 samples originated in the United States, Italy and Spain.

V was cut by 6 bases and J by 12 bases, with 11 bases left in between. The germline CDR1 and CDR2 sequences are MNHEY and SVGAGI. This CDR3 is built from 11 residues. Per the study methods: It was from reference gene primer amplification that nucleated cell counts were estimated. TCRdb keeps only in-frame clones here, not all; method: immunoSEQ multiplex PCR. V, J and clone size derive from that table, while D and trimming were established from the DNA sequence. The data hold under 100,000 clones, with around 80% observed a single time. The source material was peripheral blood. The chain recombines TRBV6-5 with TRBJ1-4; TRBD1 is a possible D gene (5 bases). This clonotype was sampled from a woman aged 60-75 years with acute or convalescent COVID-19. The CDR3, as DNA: TGTGCCAGCAGGGACAATCAGCAACTGTTTTTT. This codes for CASRDNQQLFF.